These 32 T cell receptor beta chains came from one sample sequenced in a study of T cells in localized non-small cell lung cancer. Profiled with immunoSEQ multiplex PCR; TCRdb holds only in-frame clones, not every one. The sample has tens of thousands of clones, roughly 88% seen once. The sequences come from peripheral blood mononuclear cells, collected before any cancer treatment. These receptors were taken from a male donor aged 60 or older with stage II lung adenocarcinoma.

The V gene is TRBV2, the J gene TRBJ1-2; unclear D gene. This CDR3 has 14 amino acids. Germline lookup yields CDR1 SNHLY and CDR2 FYNNEI. V lost 0 bases and J lost 8, with 13 bases in between. In DNA, the CDR3 is TGTGCCAGCAGTGAAGCGCCTAATATCCGAGGCTACACCTTC. This encodes CASSEAPNIRGYTF.

The chain carries TRBV7-8 and TRBJ2-7; TRBD2 aligns across 13 bases. CDR1 is SGHVS and CDR2 is FQNEAQ in the germline V gene. CDR3 length: 15 amino acids. Trimming removed 5 bases from V and 2 bases from J; junction bases left unmatched: 3. CDR3 sequence (DNA): TGTGCCAGCAGCACCGGGACTAGCGGGACCTACGAGCAGTACTTC. This codes for CASSTGTSGTYEQYF.

The rearrangement links TRBV5-4 to TRBJ2-2; 9 bases fit TRBD2. Trimming at V came to 6 bases and at J to 2 bases, leaving 5 bases not matched to a gene. Per the germline V gene, CDR1 is SGHNT and CDR2 is YYREEE (reference sequence). This CDR3 has 15 residues. CDR3 sequence (DNA): TGTGCCAGCAAACTAGCGGGCGCCAACACCGGGGAGCTGTTTTTT. This codes for CASKLAGANTGELFF.

This clone was counted a few times. The chain combines TRBV15 with TRBJ1-5; no reliable D call. V gave up 0 bases and J gave up 7 bases, with 10 bases separating them. The CDR3 totals 14 residues. Germline CDR1 is LNHNV and CDR2 is YYDKDF (reference sequence). CDR3 nucleotides: TGTGCCACCAGCAGAGATCAGGCTCGGCAGCCCCAGCATTTT. Translating gives CATSRDQARQPQHF.

The chain carries TRBV9 and TRBJ2-7, with D uncertain. The CDR3 is made up of 13 amino acids. V shed 0 bases and J shed 2 bases, with 6 bases lying between them. The germline V gene has CDR1 SGDLS and CDR2 YYNGEE. The CDR3 sequence is CASSVDQAYEQYF. In nucleotides, the CDR3 is TGTGCCAGCAGCGTAGACCAGGCCTACGAGCAGTACTTC.

The chain employs TRBV4-3 and TRBJ1-4; D gene unclear. The ends were cut back, 4 bases at V and 8 bases at J, with 14 bases in the middle. The V gene's germline CDR1 is LGHNA and CDR2 YSLEER. The CDR3 is made up of 14 amino acids. CDR3 protein: CASSPPGLREKLFF. In nucleotides, the CDR3 is TGCGCCAGCAGCCCCCCCGGGCTTCGGGAAAAACTGTTTTTT.

The chain joins TRBV28 to TRBJ2-6; 8 bases are shared with TRBD1. Looked up from germline, CDR1 is MDHEN and CDR2 is SYDVKM. V lost 2 bases to trimming and J lost 0 bases; unmatched junction nucleotides: 3. This CDR3 is 17 amino acids long. CDR3 bases: TGTGCCAGCAGTTTACAGGGGGCCTCCTCTGGGGCCAACGTCCTGACTTTC. Protein: CASSLQGASSGANVLTF.

The chain uses TRBV27 and TRBJ1-1; a possible D gene is TRBD1 (5 bases). The V end lost 0 bases, the J end lost 5 bases, and 7 bases lay between the germline ends. The CDR3 is 13 amino acids. The germline CDR1 and CDR2 sequences are MNHEY and SMNVEV (reference sequence). This CDR3 is CASSLSRQTEAFF. The DNA of the CDR3 is TGTGCCAGCAGTTTATCCAGACAGACTGAAGCTTTCTTT.

V and J are TRBV28 and TRBJ2-7, with a weak D call TRBD2 (6 bases). Trimming removed 2 bases at V and 2 bases at J, with 13 bases between. Germline assignment: CDR1 MDHEN and CDR2 SYDVKM. This CDR3 contains 15 residues. CDR3 sequence reads: CASSLGGGYPYEQYF. The CDR3 bases are TGTGCCAGCAGTTTAGGTGGAGGGTATCCCTACGAGCAGTACTTC.

This clone was seen just once. This chain connects TRBV4-2 to TRBJ2-7, with no clear D. Germline CDR1 and CDR2: LGHNA and YNFKEQ. CDR3 size: 17 residues. Trimming stripped 1 base from V and 2 bases from J, with 18 bases between. The CDR3 DNA follows: TGTGCCAGCAGCCAAGTGATTCCAGACCGACCTCCCTACGAGCAGTACTTC. Its translation is CASSQVIPDRPPYEQYF.

This CDR3 reads CASSLDLAQGQPQHF. The CDR3 DNA reads as TGTGCCAGCAGCTTAGATTTGGCACAGGGACAGCCCCAGCATTTT. V is TRBV11-2 and J is TRBJ1-5, with D possibly matching TRBD1 (6 bases). V was clipped by 0 bases and J by 7 bases, with 13 bases between them. The germline CDR1 and CDR2 sequences are SGHAT and FQNNGV. The CDR3 consists of 15 residues. The entire variable domain, with the rest obtained from reference TRBV11-2 and TRBJ1-5, is as follows: EAGVAQSPRYKIIEKRQSVAFWCNPISGHATLYWYQQILGQGPKLLIQFQNNGVVDDSQLPKDRFSAERLKGVDSTLKIQPAKLEDSAVYLCASSLDLAQGQPQHFGDGTRLSIL.

V is TRBV19 and J is TRBJ2-7, with 9 positions matching TRBD1. After removal of 6 bases from V and 6 bases from J, the junction contained 9 bases not matched to a gene. Germline V gene data show CDR1 as LNHDA and CDR2 as SQIVND (reference sequence). CDR3 length: 14 amino acids. CDR3 bases: TGTGCCAGTAGCAGCGGGACAGGGTTTGGCGAGCAGTACTTC. Residues: CASSSGTGFGEQYF. Supplemented by reference TRBV19 and TRBJ2-7, the full variable domain reads DGGITQSPKYLFRKEGQNVTLSCEQNLNHDAMYWYRQDPGQGLRLIYYSQIVNDFQKGDIAEGYSVSREKKESFPLTVTSAQKNPTAFYLCASSSGTGFGEQYFGPGTRLTVT.

The V call is TRBV5-1, the J call TRBJ2-2, with D uncertain. This CDR3 region has 15 residues. V dropped 0 bases and J dropped 4 bases, with 10 bases sitting between them. Germline V gives CDR1 SGHRS, CDR2 YFSETQ. CDR3 residues: CASSLGYGSTGELFF. The CDR3 DNA sequence: TGCGCCAGCAGCTTGGGCTACGGCTCCACCGGGGAGCTGTTTTTT.

This clone was seen a few times. The chain employs TRBV27 and TRBJ1-5; the D gene is possibly TRBD1 (5 bases). Germline V gene data show CDR1 as MNHEY and CDR2 as SMNVEV (reference sequence). This CDR3 is built from 15 residues. The ends were cut back, 6 bases at V and 5 bases at J, with 17 bases in the middle. CDR3 loop: CASRGYGGVDQPQHF. CDR3 DNA: TGTGCCAGCAGGGGGTATGGGGGAGTGGATCAGCCCCAGCATTTT.

V and J are TRBV7-8 and TRBJ1-1; 7 bases map to TRBD1. This CDR3 contains 13 residues. Per the germline V gene, CDR1 is SGHVS and CDR2 is FQNEAQ. Trimming removed 6 bases from V and 3 bases from J; junction bases left unmatched: 4. CDR3 nucleotide sequence: TGTGCCAGCAGTCATACAGGGGACACTGAAGCTTTCTTT. It yields the protein CASSHTGDTEAFF.

This clone was observed once. For the CDR3, the DNA is TGTGCCAGCAGCTGGACCGGGGGCCCCGTCTCTGGGGCCAACGTCCTGACTTTC. This translates into CASSWTGGPVSGANVLTF. The chain employs TRBV5-6 and TRBJ2-6; D tentatively reads TRBD1 or TRBD2 (6 bases each). Trimming shortened V by 3 bases and J by 0 bases, and 16 bases separated the two germline ends. Germline values: CDR1 SGHDT, CDR2 YYEEEE. This CDR3 has 18 residues.

The chain is built from TRBV6-1 and TRBJ1-5; maybe TRBD1 (5 bases). Germline loops: CDR1 MNHNS, CDR2 SASEGT. Trimming stripped 5 bases from V and 3 bases from J, with 11 bases between. The CDR3 totals 14 residues. Here the CDR3 reads CASSLQGDNQPQHF. CDR3 nucleotide sequence: TGTGCCAGCAGTTTGCAGGGAGACAATCAGCCCCAGCATTTT.

The V and J genes are TRBV19 and TRBJ2-7, with unresolved D. Trimming stripped 3 bases from V and 3 bases from J, with 9 bases between. Germline assignment: CDR1 LNHDA and CDR2 SQIVND (reference sequence). This CDR3 is built from 13 residues. CDR3 DNA: TGTGCCAGTAGTATGTACCCGCACTACGAGCAGTACTTC. Protein: CASSMYPHYEQYF.

The V and J genes are TRBV7-9 and TRBJ2-1; TRBD2 matches at 7 bases. Germline V CDR1 and CDR2: SEHNR, FQNEAQ (reference sequence). The CDR3 consists of 17 residues. After removal of 2 bases from V and 5 bases from J, the junction contained 12 bases not matched to a gene. DNA of the CDR3: TGTGCCAGCAGCTTATTTGGGGGAGGGCCTCGCGACAATGAGCAGTTCTTC. It codes for CASSLFGGGPRDNEQFF. The whole variable domain, remainder taken from reference TRBV7-9 and TRBJ2-1, is DTGVSQNPRHKITKRGQNVTFRCDPISEHNRLYWYRQTLGQGPEFLTYFQNEAQLEKSRLLSDRFSAERPKGSFSTLEIQRTEQGDSAMYLCASSLFGGGPRDNEQFFGPGTRLTVL.

The V gene is TRBV19, the J gene TRBJ1-2, with 7 bases matching TRBD1. The germline V gene has CDR1 LNHDA and CDR2 SQIVND (reference sequence). The trim removed 2 bases at V and 6 bases at J, leaving 3 bases unmatched. There are 13 residues in the CDR3. This chain's CDR3 is CASSIRGGHGYTF. In DNA, the CDR3 is TGTGCCAGTAGTATACGAGGGGGCCATGGCTACACCTTC.

The chain has TRBV29-1 and TRBJ2-3; either TRBD1 or TRBD2 may fit D (5 bases each). The ends were cut back, 0 bases at V and 6 bases at J, with 19 bases in the middle. In germline, CDR1 is SQVTM, CDR2 ANQGSEA. The CDR3 is made up of 16 amino acids. The CDR3 loop reads CSVEDPTGPGWDTQYF. CDR3 sequence (DNA): TGCAGCGTTGAAGATCCGACGGGGCCGGGGTGGGATACGCAGTATTTT.

The chain recombines TRBV19 with TRBJ2-2; 12 bases match TRBD1. The CDR3 is 16 amino acids. The germline V gene has CDR1 LNHDA and CDR2 SQIVND (reference sequence). Trimming cost V 6 bases and J 4 bases; bases outside gene matches: 6. CDR3 protein: CASRPGTGGATGELFF. For the CDR3, the DNA is TGTGCCAGTAGGCCCGGGACAGGGGGCGCCACCGGGGAGCTGTTTTTT.

The rearrangement joins TRBV2 to TRBJ2-1; a weak D match, TRBD1 (6 bases). The germline gives CDR1 SNHLY, CDR2 FYNNEI. V was trimmed by 7 bases and J by 3 bases, leaving 10 bases between them. CDR3 length: 13 amino acids. CDR3 nucleotide sequence: TGTGCCAGCACCAAACAGGGCTACAATGAGCAGTTCTTC. Its protein is CASTKQGYNEQFF.

This chain connects TRBV6-5 to TRBJ1-1; D gene unclear. The germline V gene encodes CDR1 MNHEY and CDR2 SVGAGI. V lost 6 bases to trimming and J lost 2 bases, with 7 bases between them. This CDR3 spans 12 amino acids. The CDR3 sequence is CASRDPNTEAFF. The CDR3 DNA is TGTGCCAGCAGAGACCCTAACACTGAAGCTTTCTTT.

This rearrangement joins TRBV27 to TRBJ2-7, with TRBD1 matching over 7 bases. Germline V gene lookup returns CDR1 MNHEY and CDR2 SMNVEV (reference sequence). The CDR3 runs to 15 residues. J lost 0 bases, V lost 7 bases, and 9 bases had no gene match. CDR3 sequence (DNA): TGTGCCAGCACCCCCAACCGGGACAGCTCCTACGAGCAGTACTTC. Protein product: CASTPNRDSSYEQYF.

The chain combines TRBV19 with TRBJ1-1, with 9 bases fitting TRBD1. This CDR3 is 14 amino acids long. Trimming at V came to 5 bases and at J to 4 bases, leaving 5 bases not matched to a gene. Germline V gene sequence: CDR1 LNHDA, CDR2 SQIVND (reference sequence). Written as DNA, the CDR3 is TGTGCCAGTAGTTACAGGGGGCGAGCCACTGAAGCTTTCTTT. It is translated as CASSYRGRATEAFF.

This clone was counted once. J is TRBJ1-2 and V is TRBV11-1; D not certain. Germline CDR1 reads SGHAT; CDR2 reads FQDESV (reference sequence). The CDR3 runs 12 residues. Trimming took 5 bases from V and 1 from J, leaving 5 bases between them. In nucleotides, the CDR3 is TGTGCCAGCAGCGACCATAACTATGGCTACACCTTC. This translates into CASSDHNYGYTF. Based on the CDR3 plus reference TRBV11-1 and TRBJ1-2, the full variable domain is EAEVAQSPRYKITEKSQAVAFWCDPISGHATLYWYRQILGQGPELLVQFQDESVVDDSQLPKDRFSAERLKGVDSTLKIQPAELGDSAMYLCASSDHNYGYTFGSGTRLTVV.

V and J are TRBV7-6 and TRBJ2-5, with 8 bases lining up with TRBD1. CDR1 SGHVS and CDR2 FNYEAQ come from the germline V gene. The CDR3 sequence is 16 residues long. Trimming took 5 bases from V and 5 from J; bases not matched to a gene: 13. DNA for the CDR3: TGTGCCAGCAGCCGTTCCCGGGCCGGGACAGGCGAGACCCAGTACTTC. As protein: CASSRSRAGTGETQYF.

The V call is TRBV19, the J call TRBJ1-1, with TRBD1 matching 11 bases. The trim removed 5 bases at V and 4 bases at J, leaving 6 bases unmatched. Germline V gene lookup returns CDR1 LNHDA and CDR2 SQIVND (reference sequence). This CDR3 has 15 amino acids. CDR3 in DNA: TGTGCCAGTAGTCCCGGACAGGGGGCCCTCACTGAAGCTTTCTTT. As protein: CASSPGQGALTEAFF.

The rearrangement uses TRBV18 and TRBJ1-1, with D maybe TRBD1 (5 bases). Trimming pared 0 bases from V and 3 bases from J, leaving 14 bases between. In germline, CDR1 is KGHSH, CDR2 LQKENI. CDR3 length: 16 amino acids. In nucleotides, the CDR3 is TGTGCCAGCTCACCACCGGTCCGGCAGGGATACACTGAAGCTTTCTTT. As protein: CASSPPVRQGYTEAFF.

This clone was picked up one time. The chain uses TRBV10-3 and TRBJ2-3; D unclear. The CDR3 runs to 12 residues. Trimming removed 2 bases at V and 2 bases at J, with 2 bases between. Germline CDR1 ENHRY, CDR2 SYGVKD. CDR3 sequence (DNA): TGTGCCATCAGTGAGAACACAGATACGCAGTATTTT. Its protein product is CAISENTDTQYF.

The chain combines TRBV18 with TRBJ2-5; tentatively, D is TRBD2 (6 bases). This CDR3 has 18 amino acids. The V gene lost 3 bases and the J gene lost 4 bases, with 24 bases spanning the gap. CDR1 and CDR2 from the germline V gene are KGHSH and LQKENI. CDR3 in DNA: TGTGCCAGCTCACCTCAAGTTAGGGCAGCCAAGGGAGGAGAGACCCAGTACTTC. This codes for CASSPQVRAAKGGETQYF. The variable domain in full, completed from reference TRBV18 and TRBJ2-5, reads NAGVMQNPRHLVRRRGQEARLRCSPMKGHSHVYWYRQLPEEGLKFMVYLQKENIIDESGMPKERFSAEFPKEGPSILRIQQVVRGDSAAYFCASSPQVRAAKGGETQYFGPGTRLLVL.